The entry below gives a single T cell receptor beta chain sequence along with its context. Antigen specificity is unknown. CD25-based Treg depletion was applied to purified naive CD4+ T cells. After constant-region reverse-primer amplification, full-length variable regions underwent semi-nested PCR with Nested Universal Primer A. TCRdb re-analysed the 5' RACE reads in MiXCR, keeping a single row per CDR3 protein. The sample holds roughly 23,000 distinct CDR3 sequences, about 29% seen once. The CDR3 is made up of 12 amino acids. Germline CDR1 LGHDT, CDR2 YNNKEL (reference sequence). V gave up 4 bases and J gave up 3 bases, with 7 bases separating them. Study-wide points: Tumor memory CD4+ T cell TCR gene usage was found to cluster with blood and lymph node memory CD4+ cells and with lymph node naive CD4+ cells.

This chain joins TRBV3-1 and TRBJ2-7, with a possible D match to TRBD2 (5 bases). Material for sequencing was tumor-infiltrating naive CD4+ T cells sorted from the breast tumor. Subset specified: naive CD4+ T cells, CD4+CD45RA+CD25-. The sequence was obtained from a female donor with breast cancer. DNA of the CDR3: TGTGCCAGCAGCCCGGACTTCTACGAGCAGTACTTC. Translated: CASSPDFYEQYF.